Following are 17 T cell receptor beta chains from one sample sequenced in a study of T cell clones after liver transplantation (dated by TCRdb to between 2018 and 2020). Library preparation was by the immunoSEQ multiplex PCR assay. Entries here come from immuneACCESS through TCRdb and include only in-frame sequences with V and J called. Some clones fail to appear in such tables; in the studies checked, an unresolved V gene covers under half of the shortfall, and the cause of the remainder is unknown. The sample table shows under 85,000 clones, and about four fifths are seen once. The ten largest clones capture about 0.79% of the sample. The source material was CD4+ T cells from blood, sampled 12 months after liver transplant. These receptors all come from a human patient who received a liver transplant. Some T cells may originate with the graft donor following a transplant.

The chain couples TRBV5-1 to TRBJ2-3; no firm D call. Germline loops: CDR1 SGHRS, CDR2 YFSETQ. V gave up 0 bases and J gave up 0 bases, with 5 bases separating them. This CDR3 is 14 amino acids long. The CDR3 nucleotides are TGCGCCAGCAGCTTGGGGGTTAGCACAGATACGCAGTATTTT. This codes for CASSLGVSTDTQYF. Variable domain in full (rest from reference TRBV5-1 and TRBJ2-3): KAGVTQTPRYLIKTRGQQVTLSCSPISGHRSVSWYQQTPGQGLQFLFEYFSETQRNKGNFPGRFSGRQFSNSRSEMNVSTLELGDSALYLCASSLGVSTDTQYFGPGTRLTVL.

The J gene is TRBJ2-2, the V gene TRBV2, with a weak D call TRBD1 (5 bases). Germline loops: CDR1 SNHLY, CDR2 FYNNEI. Trimming cost V 4 bases and J 8 bases, with 20 bases left between them. The CDR3 loop spans 16 amino acids. This CDR3 reads CASSARAYLVKGELFF. The CDR3 bases are TGTGCCAGCAGTGCCAGGGCTTATCTTGTAAAAGGGGAGCTGTTTTTT.

The chain is built from TRBV7-9 and TRBJ1-1; 10 bases agree with TRBD1. The CDR3 is 14 residues long. V trimming: 5 bases; J trimming: 5 bases; junction bases outside the gene matches: 5. Germline V gene sequence: CDR1 SEHNR, CDR2 FQNEAQ (reference sequence). Written as DNA, the CDR3 is TGTGCCAGCAGCAGACAGGGGGCGAGGACTGAAGCTTTCTTT. Its protein is CASSRQGARTEAFF.

This sequence joins TRBV19 and TRBJ2-2; 10 bases fit TRBD1. The CDR3 extends over 15 amino acids. V lost 2 bases to trimming and J lost 7 bases; unmatched junction nucleotides: 4. Per germline, CDR1 LNHDA and CDR2 SQIVND (reference sequence). This CDR3 reads CASSITGQGIGELFF. CDR3 nucleotide sequence: TGTGCCAGTAGTATAACGGGACAGGGGATCGGGGAGCTGTTTTTT.

The chain recombines TRBV5-1 with TRBJ1-1; D remains unclear. From germline, CDR1 is SGHRS and CDR2 YFSETQ. The length of the CDR3 is 16 residues. Trimming took 1 base from V and 2 from J, leaving 15 bases between them. CDR3 sequence reads: CASSLPLGGLNTEAFF. CDR3 DNA sequence: TGCGCCAGCAGCTTGCCGTTGGGAGGACTTAACACTGAAGCTTTCTTT.

This clone was observed once. The chain links TRBV6-1 to TRBJ2-1, with a possible D match to TRBD1 (6 bases). Trimming stripped 2 bases from V and 1 base from J, with 9 bases between. CDR1 is MNHNS and CDR2 is SASEGT in the germline V gene. The CDR3 totals 15 residues. Here the CDR3 DNA reads TGTGCCAGCAGTGAACGGACAGCTTCCTACAATGAGCAGTTCTTC. Translation gives CASSERTASYNEQFF.

The chain is built from TRBV9 and TRBJ2-3; possible D gene TRBD1, 5 bases. The CDR3 is 13 amino acids. With 0 bases removed from V and 7 bases from J, the gap between germline ends came to 9 bases. Germline CDR1 reads SGDLS; CDR2 reads YYNGEE. Written as DNA, the CDR3 is TGTGCCAGCAGCGTAGAAGACAGCCATACGCAGTATTTT. This sequence encodes CASSVEDSHTQYF. Full variable domain (missing parts from reference TRBV9 and TRBJ2-3): DSGVTQTPKHLITATGQRVTLRCSPRSGDLSVYWYQQSLDQGLQFLIQYYNGEERAKGNILERFSAQQFPDLHSELNLSSLELGDSALYFCASSVEDSHTQYFGPGTRLTVL.

This clone was observed a handful of times. The rearrangement joins TRBV7-2 to TRBJ1-1; TRBD1 might be the D (6 bases). Germline CDR1 and CDR2: SGHTA and FQGNSA. Trimming took off 5 bases at V and 1 base at J, with 8 bases between the two ends. This CDR3 is built from 13 residues. The CDR3 DNA is TGTGCCAGCAGCGGACAGCCGAACACTGAAGCTTTCTTT. Translating gives CASSGQPNTEAFF.

V is TRBV5-1 and J is TRBJ2-7, with D possibly matching TRBD1 (5 bases). The CDR3 totals 14 residues. V lost 3 bases to trimming and J lost 3 bases, with 13 bases between them. CDR1 SGHRS and CDR2 YFSETQ come from the germline V gene. The CDR3 spells CASSSQGTVYEQYF. CDR3 in DNA: TGCGCCAGCAGCTCGCAGGGAACGGTCTACGAGCAGTACTTC.

The chain employs TRBV5-4 and TRBJ2-3; a weak D match, TRBD2 (6 bases). CDR3 length: 15 residues. Germline lookup yields CDR1 SGHNT and CDR2 YYREEE (reference sequence). Trimming removed 2 bases at V and 3 bases at J, with 13 bases between. This CDR3 is CASSFETSNTDTQYF. The CDR3 DNA reads TGTGCCAGCAGCTTTGAAACTAGCAATACAGATACGCAGTATTTT.

This chain links TRBV30 with TRBJ1-5, with D possibly being TRBD1 (5 bases). The V end lost 1 base, the J end lost 9 bases, and 13 bases lay between the germline ends. The CDR3 totals 13 residues. In germline, CDR1 is GTSNPN, CDR2 SVGIG (reference sequence). CDR3 loop: CAWSDRGRRPQHF. For the CDR3, the DNA is TGTGCCTGGAGTGACCGGGGACGGCGGCCCCAGCATTTT.

The chain combines TRBV5-1 with TRBJ2-1; 8 bases are shared with TRBD2. V gave up 4 bases and J gave up 4 bases; unmatched junction bases: 7. CDR3 length equals 15 residues. Per germline, CDR1 SGHRS and CDR2 YFSETQ. CDR3 amino acids: CASSPTTSGYNEQFF. CDR3 nucleotides: TGCGCCAGCAGCCCGACCACTAGCGGATACAATGAGCAGTTCTTC.

The chain links TRBV7-6 to TRBJ2-5; D is ambiguous. There are 13 residues in the CDR3. V lost 5 bases to trimming and J lost 6 bases, with 13 bases between them. CDR1 is SGHVS, CDR2 FNYEAQ, per germline. The CDR3 protein is CASSVSIQKTQYF. CDR3 coding DNA: TGTGCCAGCAGCGTCTCCATTCAGAAGACCCAGTACTTC.

V usage is TRBV6-4 and J usage is TRBJ2-7, with a tentative D call TRBD1 (6 bases). With 3 bases removed from V and 0 bases from J, the gap between germline ends came to 18 bases. There are 17 residues in the CDR3. The germline V gene has CDR1 MRHNA and CDR2 SNTAGT. CDR3: CASSEDRHRVFSYEQYF. In DNA form, the CDR3 reads TGTGCCAGCAGTGAAGACAGGCACCGGGTTTTCTCCTACGAGCAGTACTTC.

J is TRBJ1-4 and V is TRBV7-2; 12 nucleotides match TRBD1. The junction had 6 bases not matched to a gene; V was cut back by 4 bases and J by 3 bases. Germline loops: CDR1 SGHTA, CDR2 FQGNSA. This CDR3 spans 17 amino acids. The CDR3 reads CASSSWDRGLANEKLFF. The CDR3 nucleotides read TGTGCCAGCAGCTCCTGGGACAGGGGGCTGGCTAATGAAAAACTGTTTTTT.

This clone was counted a few times. The chain carries TRBV18 and TRBJ2-1, with 13 bases that match TRBD2. The V gene end was trimmed by 8 bases and the J gene end by 7 bases; junction bases not matched to a gene: 5. CDR3 size: 14 residues. Germline values: CDR1 KGHSH, CDR2 LQKENI. CDR3 sequence: CASTSGRAFNEQFF. CDR3 coding DNA: TGTGCCAGCACTAGCGGGAGGGCATTTAATGAGCAGTTCTTC. Together with reference TRBV18 and TRBJ2-1, the CDR3 gives the full variable domain: NAGVMQNPRHLVRRRGQEARLRCSPMKGHSHVYWYRQLPEEGLKFMVYLQKENIIDESGMPKERFSAEFPKEGPSILRIQQVVRGDSAAYFCASTSGRAFNEQFFGPGTRLTVL.

Regarding this clone: Other DNA sequences of this sample code for an identical CDR3. The chain uses TRBV10-3 and TRBJ2-1; 9 positions agree with TRBD2. CDR3 length: 12 residues. The V and J ends lost 3 bases and 9 bases, in that order; junction bases with no gene match: 0. The germline CDR1 and CDR2 sequences are ENHRY and SYGVKD. The CDR3 protein is CAISEAGGEQFF. The CDR3 coding sequence is TGTGCCATCAGTGAAGCGGGAGGTGAGCAGTTCTTC.